This T cell receptor (beta chain) emerged from a study of T cell changes during pregnancy in multiple sclerosis. Libraries were prepared by immunoSEQ multiplex PCR; TCRdb keeps only in-frame clonotypes and omits some of them. Altogether 35,000 to 50,000 clones are present, around nine tenths being singletons, with the ten largest covering 0.55% to 0.85%. This clone was seen only once. The CDR3 totals 16 residues. Losses at the gene ends were 3 bases for V and 0 bases for J; bases not matched to a gene: 6. CDR1 is SGHRS, CDR2 YFSETQ, per germline. The origin of this receptor is a female donor with multiple sclerosis, enrolled in a pregnancy study. The specimen was CD4+ T cells from peripheral blood mononuclear cells, collected in the first trimester of pregnancy. The V gene is TRBV5-1, the J gene TRBJ2-7, with 10 bases that match TRBD2. CDR3 coding DNA: TGCGCCAGCAGCTGGGAACTAGCGGGGAACTCCTACGAGCAGTACTTC. Residues: CASSWELAGNSYEQYF. The whole variable domain, filled in from reference TRBV5-1 and TRBJ2-7, reads KAGVTQTPRYLIKTRGQQVTLSCSPISGHRSVSWYQQTPGQGLQFLFEYFSETQRNKGNFPGRFSGRQFSNSRSEMNVSTLELGDSALYLCASSWELAGNSYEQYFGPGTRLTVT.